Following are 20 T cell receptor beta chains from one sample sequenced in a study of radiotherapy plus CTLA-4 blockade in lung cancer (dated by TCRdb to 2016 to 2019). Library preparation was by the immunoSEQ multiplex PCR assay. TCRdb carries this immuneACCESS record with in-frame sequences only. Its versions omit some clonotypes, under half of them owing to an unresolved V gene in the studies checked, with the rest unexplained. The sample yields around 72,000 clones; roughly 78% were counted once. In total, the top ten clones hold 7% to 8.5% of the sample. This sample comprised peripheral blood, obtained from a patient treated with radiotherapy plus ipilimumab. These receptors were taken from a human donor with non-small cell lung cancer who had a complete response to radiotherapy plus ipilimumab.

V is TRBV11-3 and J is TRBJ2-3, with D unclear. The CDR3 sequence is 15 residues long. Trimming pared 1 base from V and 2 bases from J, leaving 10 bases between. The V gene's germline CDR1 is SGHNT and CDR2 YENEEA. The CDR3 coding sequence is TGTGCCAGCAGCTTAGTTAGGCAGCTCACAGATACGCAGTATTTT. Translated: CASSLVRQLTDTQYF.

The V gene is TRBV18, the J gene TRBJ1-1; D gene unclear. The CDR3 runs to 13 residues. CDR1 is KGHSH and CDR2 is LQKENI in the germline V gene. The V gene lost 3 bases and the J gene lost 1 base, with 6 bases spanning the gap. The chain's CDR3 is CASSPAGNTEAFF. In DNA, the CDR3 is TGTGCCAGCTCACCGGCGGGGAACACTGAAGCTTTCTTT. The full variable domain, rest sourced from reference TRBV18 and TRBJ1-1, is NAGVMQNPRHLVRRRGQEARLRCSPMKGHSHVYWYRQLPEEGLKFMVYLQKENIIDESGMPKERFSAEFPKEGPSILRIQQVVRGDSAAYFCASSPAGNTEAFFGQGTRLTVV.

The chain couples TRBV2 to TRBJ1-5; no definite D call. CDR1 and CDR2 (germline): SNHLY, FYNNEI. V lost 6 bases and J lost 0, with 9 bases in between. This CDR3 has 14 amino acids. The CDR3 loop reads CASREQNSNQPQHF. The CDR3 DNA follows: TGTGCCAGCAGGGAACAGAATAGCAATCAGCCCCAGCATTTT.

CDR3 sequence: CASSLASSYYGYTF. Written as DNA, the CDR3 is TGTGCCAGCAGCTTGGCATCCTCCTACTATGGCTACACCTTC. The J gene is TRBJ1-2, the V gene TRBV11-2; D gene unclear. The germline gives CDR1 SGHAT, CDR2 FQNNGV. This CDR3 comprises 14 residues. V was shortened by 3 bases and J by 3 bases, with 11 bases between the two germline ends. The full variable domain, in which reference TRBV11-2 and TRBJ1-2 provide the parts outside the CDR3, is EAGVAQSPRYKIIEKRQSVAFWCNPISGHATLYWYQQILGQGPKLLIQFQNNGVVDDSQLPKDRFSAERLKGVDSTLKIQPAKLEDSAVYLCASSLASSYYGYTFGSGTRLTVV.

V and J are TRBV6-1 and TRBJ1-2; D is ambiguous. This CDR3 has 15 amino acids. Germline CDR1 is MNHNS and CDR2 is SASEGT. The V and J ends lost 7 bases and 0 bases respectively, with 15 bases between them. The CDR3 protein is CASTSFGFANYGYTF. Written as DNA, the CDR3 is TGTGCCAGCACTTCATTCGGGTTTGCTAACTATGGCTACACCTTC.

V is TRBV19 and J is TRBJ2-5; the D is unclear. The CDR3 is made up of 14 amino acids. V was pared by 5 bases and J by 0 bases, with 10 bases between. The germline V gene encodes CDR1 LNHDA and CDR2 SQIVND (reference sequence). Here the CDR3 DNA reads TGTGCCAGTAGTGAGAAGGCATACCAAGAGACCCAGTACTTC. Its protein is CASSEKAYQETQYF. The whole variable domain, remainder taken from reference TRBV19 and TRBJ2-5, is DGGITQSPKYLFRKEGQNVTLSCEQNLNHDAMYWYRQDPGQGLRLIYYSQIVNDFQKGDIAEGYSVSREKKESFPLTVTSAQKNPTAFYLCASSEKAYQETQYFGPGTRLLVL.

The rearrangement uses TRBV5-6 and TRBJ1-6; D remains unclear. The V gene lost 6 bases and the J gene lost 7 bases, with 23 bases spanning the gap. Germline V lookup: CDR1 SGHDT, CDR2 YYEEEE. The CDR3 spans 17 residues. The CDR3 loop is CASTARKLRSPNSPLHF. The CDR3 region has the DNA TGTGCCAGCACCGCCCGGAAGCTTCGTTCACCCAATTCACCCCTCCACTTT.

This chain links TRBV30 with TRBJ1-3; unclear D gene. Germline-derived CDR1 and CDR2 are GTSNPN and SVGIG (reference sequence). CDR3 size: 15 residues. Deletions cut 3 bases from V and 0 bases from J, with 12 bases between. The CDR3 region has the DNA TGTGCCTGGAGGACCTACGGCGCCTCTGGAAACACCATATATTTT. It encodes CAWRTYGASGNTIYF.

J is TRBJ2-3 and V is TRBV9; 7 bases are shared with TRBD2. The CDR3 has 14 amino acids. Germline V gene sequence: CDR1 SGDLS, CDR2 YYNGEE. The V gene end was trimmed by 1 base and the J gene end by 3 bases; junction bases not matched to a gene: 2. CDR3 in amino acids: CASSVNSGTDTQYF. CDR3 DNA sequence: TGTGCCAGCAGCGTAAATAGCGGGACAGATACGCAGTATTTT.

The chain has TRBV4-3 and TRBJ2-7, with D tentatively TRBD1 or TRBD2 (5 bases each). This CDR3 comprises 17 residues. V was shortened by 0 bases and J by 2 bases, with 17 bases between the two germline ends. CDR1 LGHNA and CDR2 YSLEER come from the germline V gene. CDR3 in DNA: TGCGCCAGCAGCCAAGATTTGAGCCCGGGGCGGACCTACGAGCAGTACGTC. Protein sequence: CASSQDLSPGRTYEQYV.

Concerning this clone itself: A read error is possible here, since a much larger clone lies one base away. The genes are TRBV11-3 and TRBJ2-6; D gene unclear. Trimming removed 5 bases at V and 0 bases at J, with 5 bases between. The germline V gene encodes CDR1 SGHNT and CDR2 YENEEA. The CDR3 consists of 14 residues. CDR3 amino acids: CASSASSGANVLTF. For the CDR3, the DNA is TGTGCCAGCAGCGCAAGCTCTGGGGCCAACGTCCTGACTTTC. The whole variable domain, remainder taken from reference TRBV11-3 and TRBJ2-6, is EAGVVQSPRYKIIEKKQPVAFWCNPISGHNTLYWYLQNLGQGPELLIRYENEEAVDDSQLPKDRFSAERLKGVDSTLKIQPAELGDSAVYLCASSASSGANVLTFGAGSRLTVL.

The rearrangement uses TRBV28 and TRBJ1-1, with TRBD1 identical over 8 bases. The CDR3 contains 15 residues. Germline CDR1 and CDR2: MDHEN and SYDVKM. V shed 3 bases, J shed 0 bases, and the junction held 3 bases outside the gene matches. CDR3 amino acids: CASSFGDRLNTEAFF. Here the CDR3 DNA reads TGTGCCAGCAGTTTCGGGGACAGGTTGAACACTGAAGCTTTCTTT.

V and J are TRBV15 and TRBJ1-1; D is ambiguous. V was cut by 2 bases and J by 7 bases, with 14 bases left in between. Germline loops: CDR1 LNHNV, CDR2 YYDKDF (reference sequence). The CDR3 runs to 14 residues. CDR3 nucleotides: TGTGCCACCAGCAGAATGCTGGGAGGAAGTGAAGCTTTCTTT. Translating it yields CATSRMLGGSEAFF.

This clone was counted once. V is TRBV10-1 and J is TRBJ2-1; 7 bases are shared with TRBD2. The ends lost 3 bases at V and 5 bases at J; junction bases unmatched: 7. This CDR3 region has 15 residues. From germline, CDR1 is WNHNN and CDR2 SYGVQD (reference sequence). The CDR3 reads CASSDRGTTNNEQFF. CDR3 DNA: TGCGCCAGCAGTGACCGAGGGACTACCAACAATGAGCAGTTCTTC.

This chain links TRBV18 with TRBJ2-5, with TRBD2 matching over 14 bases. There are 17 residues in the CDR3. The germline V gene encodes CDR1 KGHSH and CDR2 LQKENI. V dropped 4 bases and J dropped 3; count of bases not matched to a gene: 7. The CDR3 nucleotides read TGTGCCAGCTCACTCGGGACTAGCGGGAGCGGGGAAGAGACCCAGTACTTC. Translated: CASSLGTSGSGEETQYF.

The chain joins TRBV18 to TRBJ2-3; 9 bases match TRBD1. The CDR3 is 18 amino acids. The germline V gene has CDR1 KGHSH and CDR2 LQKENI. V lost 4 bases, J lost 3 bases, and 14 bases stayed unmatched. This CDR3 is CASSQLPLGTGSTDTQYF. The CDR3 DNA is TGTGCCAGCTCACAACTTCCTTTGGGGACAGGGTCAACAGATACGCAGTATTTT. The full variable domain, its missing parts supplied by reference TRBV18 and TRBJ2-3, is NAGVMQNPRHLVRRRGQEARLRCSPMKGHSHVYWYRQLPEEGLKFMVYLQKENIIDESGMPKERFSAEFPKEGPSILRIQQVVRGDSAAYFCASSQLPLGTGSTDTQYFGPGTRLTVL.

This clone was detected a few times. This CDR3 is CASSQGGAGTGVDTIYF. The CDR3 bases are TGCGCCAGCAGCCAAGGGGGAGCCGGGACGGGAGTCGACACCATATATTTT. This rearrangement joins TRBV4-3 to TRBJ1-3; perhaps TRBD1 as D (5 bases). Germline V CDR1 and CDR2: LGHNA, YSLEER. Trimming stripped 1 base from V and 8 bases from J, with 21 bases between. The length of the CDR3 is 17 residues.

The rearrangement joins TRBV7-2 to TRBJ1-1, with D hard to call. The CDR3 totals 14 residues. Germline values: CDR1 SGHTA, CDR2 FQGNSA. V dropped 6 bases and J dropped 6 bases, with 17 bases sitting between them. The CDR3 DNA is TGTGCCAGCAGTATTTTCCTCGGGCTGTCTGAAGCTTTCTTT. Translating gives CASSIFLGLSEAFF.

V and J are TRBV5-1 and TRBJ1-5; tentative D call: TRBD1 (6 bases). V was clipped by 1 base and J by 6 bases, with 14 bases between them. Germline V CDR1 and CDR2: SGHRS, YFSETQ. CDR3 length equals 15 residues. The CDR3 sequence is CASSLYGGGGQPQHF. The CDR3 DNA sequence: TGCGCCAGCAGCTTGTATGGTGGAGGGGGTCAGCCCCAGCATTTT.

This clone appeared once. The J gene is TRBJ1-1, the V gene TRBV6-5, with 7 nucleotides matching TRBD1. The V gene's germline CDR1 is MNHEY and CDR2 SVGAGI. CDR3 size: 14 residues. The V gene end was trimmed by 6 bases and the J gene end by 0 bases; junction bases not matched to a gene: 4. The CDR3 nucleotides read TGTGCCAGCAGACGGACAGGCATGAACACTGAAGCTTTCTTT. This encodes CASRRTGMNTEAFF.